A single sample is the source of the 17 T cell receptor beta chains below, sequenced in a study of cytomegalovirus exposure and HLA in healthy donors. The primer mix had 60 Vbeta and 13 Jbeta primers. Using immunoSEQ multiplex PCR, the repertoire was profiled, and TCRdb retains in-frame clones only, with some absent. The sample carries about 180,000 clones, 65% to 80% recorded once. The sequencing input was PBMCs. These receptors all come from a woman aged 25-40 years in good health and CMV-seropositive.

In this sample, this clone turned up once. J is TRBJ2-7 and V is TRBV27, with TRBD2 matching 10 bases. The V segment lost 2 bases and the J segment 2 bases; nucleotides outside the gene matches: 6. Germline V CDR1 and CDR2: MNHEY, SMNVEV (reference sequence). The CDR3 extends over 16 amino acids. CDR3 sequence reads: CASSLSLAGATYEQYF. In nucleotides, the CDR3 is TGTGCCAGCAGTTTAAGCCTAGCGGGGGCCACCTACGAGCAGTACTTC.

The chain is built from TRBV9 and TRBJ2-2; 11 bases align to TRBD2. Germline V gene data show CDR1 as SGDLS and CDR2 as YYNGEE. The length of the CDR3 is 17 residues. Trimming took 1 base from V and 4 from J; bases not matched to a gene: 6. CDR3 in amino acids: CASSVPRLAGPTGELFF. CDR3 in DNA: TGTGCCAGCAGCGTACCTAGACTAGCGGGGCCCACCGGGGAGCTGTTTTTT.

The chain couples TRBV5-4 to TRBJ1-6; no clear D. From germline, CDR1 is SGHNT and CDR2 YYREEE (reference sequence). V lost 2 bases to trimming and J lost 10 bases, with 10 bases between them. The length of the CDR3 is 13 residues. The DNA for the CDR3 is TGTGCCAGCAGCTTAGATCAGAGGTCACCCCTCCACTTT. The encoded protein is CASSLDQRSPLHF.

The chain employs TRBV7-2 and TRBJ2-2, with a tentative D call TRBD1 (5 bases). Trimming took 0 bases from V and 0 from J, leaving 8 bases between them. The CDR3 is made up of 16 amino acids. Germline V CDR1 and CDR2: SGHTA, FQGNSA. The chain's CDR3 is CASSLAETANTGELFF. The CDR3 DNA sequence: TGTGCCAGCAGCTTAGCGGAGACAGCGAACACCGGGGAGCTGTTTTTT.

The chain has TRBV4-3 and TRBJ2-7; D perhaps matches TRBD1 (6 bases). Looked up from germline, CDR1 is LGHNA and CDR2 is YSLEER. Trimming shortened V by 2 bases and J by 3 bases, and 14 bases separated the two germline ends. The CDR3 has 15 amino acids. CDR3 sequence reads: CASSQLWDKDYEQYF. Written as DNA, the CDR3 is TGCGCCAGCAGCCAATTATGGGACAAAGACTACGAGCAGTACTTC.

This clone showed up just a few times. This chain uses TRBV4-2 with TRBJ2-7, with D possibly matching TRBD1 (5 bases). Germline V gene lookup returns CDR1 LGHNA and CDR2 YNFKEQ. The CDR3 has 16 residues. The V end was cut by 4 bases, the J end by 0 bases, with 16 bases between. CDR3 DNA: TGTGCCAGCAGCCTCGACAGAACGTCCCCCTCCTACGAGCAGTACTTC. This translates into CASSLDRTSPSYEQYF.

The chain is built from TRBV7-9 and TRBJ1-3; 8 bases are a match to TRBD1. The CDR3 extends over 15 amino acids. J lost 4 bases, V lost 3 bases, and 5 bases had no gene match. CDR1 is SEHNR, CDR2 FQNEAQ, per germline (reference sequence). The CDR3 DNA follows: TGTGCCAGCAGCTTTCAGGGGGCGCAAGGAAACACCATATATTTT. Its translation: CASSFQGAQGNTIYF.

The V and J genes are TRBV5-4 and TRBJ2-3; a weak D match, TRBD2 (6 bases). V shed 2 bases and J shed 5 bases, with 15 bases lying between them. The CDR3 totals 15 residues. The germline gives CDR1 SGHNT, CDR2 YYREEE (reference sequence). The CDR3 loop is CASSLIGGPGDTQYF. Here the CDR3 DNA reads TGTGCCAGCAGCTTAATCGGGGGACCGGGAGATACGCAGTATTTT.

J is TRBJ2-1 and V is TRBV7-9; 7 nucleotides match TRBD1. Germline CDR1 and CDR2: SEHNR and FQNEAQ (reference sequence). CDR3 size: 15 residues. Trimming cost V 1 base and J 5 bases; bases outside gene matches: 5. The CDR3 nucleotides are TGTGCCAGCAGCTTAGGACAGGGTATCGACAATGAGCAGTTCTTC. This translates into CASSLGQGIDNEQFF.

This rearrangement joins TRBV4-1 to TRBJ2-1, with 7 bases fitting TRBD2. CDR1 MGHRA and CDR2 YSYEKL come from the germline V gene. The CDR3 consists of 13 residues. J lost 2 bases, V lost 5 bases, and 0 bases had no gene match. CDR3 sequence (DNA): TGCGCCAGCAGCGGGGGGGCCTACAATGAGCAGTTCTTC. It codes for CASSGGAYNEQFF.

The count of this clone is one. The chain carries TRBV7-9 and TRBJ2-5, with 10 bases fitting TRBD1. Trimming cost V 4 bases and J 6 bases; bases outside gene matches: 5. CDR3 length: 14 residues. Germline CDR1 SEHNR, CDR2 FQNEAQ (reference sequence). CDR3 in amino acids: CASSSTGGGKTQYF. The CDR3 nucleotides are TGTGCCAGCAGCTCGACAGGGGGCGGGAAGACCCAGTACTTC.

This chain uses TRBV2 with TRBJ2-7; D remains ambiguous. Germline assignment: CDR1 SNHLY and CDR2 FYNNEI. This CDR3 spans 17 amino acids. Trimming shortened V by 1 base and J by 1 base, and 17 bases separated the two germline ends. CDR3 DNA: TGTGCCAGCAGTGAAGACCTCCCGTCTTGGCTTTCCTACGAGCAGTACTTC. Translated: CASSEDLPSWLSYEQYF.

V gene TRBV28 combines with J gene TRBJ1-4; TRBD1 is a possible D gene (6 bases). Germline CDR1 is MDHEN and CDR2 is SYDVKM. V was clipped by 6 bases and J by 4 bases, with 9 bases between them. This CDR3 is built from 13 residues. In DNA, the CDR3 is TGTGCCAGCAGGGGGGCCGGTAATGAAAAACTGTTTTTT. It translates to CASRGAGNEKLFF.

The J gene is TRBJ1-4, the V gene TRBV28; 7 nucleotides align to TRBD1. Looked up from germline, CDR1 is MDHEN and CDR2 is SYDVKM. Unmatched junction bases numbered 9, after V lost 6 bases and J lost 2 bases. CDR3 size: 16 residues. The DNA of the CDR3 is TGTGCCAGCAGGGAGTTCCGGGACAGCACTAATGAAAAACTGTTTTTT. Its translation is CASREFRDSTNEKLFF.

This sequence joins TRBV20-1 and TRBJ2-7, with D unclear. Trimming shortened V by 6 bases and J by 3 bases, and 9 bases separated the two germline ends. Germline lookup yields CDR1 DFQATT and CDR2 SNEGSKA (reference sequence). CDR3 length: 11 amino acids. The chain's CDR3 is CSATQYYEQYF. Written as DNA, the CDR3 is TGCAGTGCCACTCAATACTACGAGCAGTACTTC.

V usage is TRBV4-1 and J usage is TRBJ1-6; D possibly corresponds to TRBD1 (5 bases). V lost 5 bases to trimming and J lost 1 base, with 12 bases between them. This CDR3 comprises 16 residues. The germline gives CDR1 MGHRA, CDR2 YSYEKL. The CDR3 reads CASSVAGSSYNSPLHF. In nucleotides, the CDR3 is TGCGCCAGCAGCGTGGCAGGGTCATCCTATAATTCACCCCTCCACTTT.

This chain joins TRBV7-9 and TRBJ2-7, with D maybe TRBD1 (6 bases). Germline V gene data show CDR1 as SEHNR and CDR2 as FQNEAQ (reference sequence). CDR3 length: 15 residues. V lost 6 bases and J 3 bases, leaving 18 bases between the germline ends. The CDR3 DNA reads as TGTGCCAGCAGTCACACCTTAGGGACATTCTACGAGCAGTACTTC. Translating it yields CASSHTLGTFYEQYF. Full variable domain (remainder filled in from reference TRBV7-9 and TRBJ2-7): DTGVSQNPRHKITKRGQNVTFRCDPISEHNRLYWYRQTLGQGPEFLTYFQNEAQLEKSRLLSDRFSAERPKGSFSTLEIQRTEQGDSAMYLCASSHTLGTFYEQYFGPGTRLTVT.